This paragraph reports one T cell receptor (beta chain). The target antigen is unknown. With no exception, relapse followed autologous stem cell transplantation in all patients, and brentuximab vedotin exposure varied. The entry originates in a study of PD-1 blockade in classical Hodgkin lymphoma. The study's findings and limits: Newly diagnosed patients were reported to exhibit reduced baseline TCR diversity relative to healthy donors.

Here immunoSEQ multiplex PCR was the method, and the copy in TCRdb shows in-frame clones only, minus some. The table records more than 50,000 clones, around 87% of them present only once. The specimen was peripheral blood mononuclear cells (PBMCs), collected at baseline. The sequence derives from a human donor with classical Hodgkin lymphoma.

The CDR3 DNA follows: TGTGCCAGCAGTTTAGCAGGGGGGCACTCTGGGGCCAACGTCCTGACTTTC. Protein: CASSLAGGHSGANVLTF. The V call is TRBV27, the J call TRBJ2-6, with D perhaps TRBD1 (7 bases). The CDR3 length is 17 residues. V dropped 2 bases and J dropped 0 bases, with 11 bases sitting between them. Germline CDR1 reads MNHEY; CDR2 reads SMNVEV (reference sequence).